The 10 T cell receptor beta chains reported below all come from one sample, sequenced in a study of blood T cell repertoires in COVID-19. TCRdb's table, derived via immunoSEQ multiplex PCR, lists solely in-frame clones and lacks some. This sample carries some 46,000 clones, over 80% of them seen once, and the ten largest clones take 4.7%. The material sequenced was peripheral blood. The source of these receptors is a human donor in a cohort sampled during active COVID-19.

This chain uses TRBV11-2 with TRBJ1-1; a weak D match, TRBD1 (6 bases). Germline V lookup: CDR1 SGHAT, CDR2 FQNNGV. This CDR3 contains 15 residues. V lost 0 bases and J lost 5, with 13 bases in between. CDR3 coding DNA: TGTGCCAGCAGCTTAGAATACAGGGTCCGGACTGAAGCTTTCTTT. This translates into CASSLEYRVRTEAFF.

The V call is TRBV6-5, the J call TRBJ1-4; TRBD1 matches 9 bases. The CDR3 spans 15 residues. The V gene end was trimmed by 5 bases and the J gene end by 9 bases; junction bases not matched to a gene: 10. Per germline, CDR1 MNHEY and CDR2 SVGAGI. CDR3: CASSQGQGRGKKLFF. CDR3 DNA: TGTGCCAGCAGTCAGGGACAGGGACGGGGAAAAAAACTGTTTTTT.

The V and J genes are TRBV29-1 and TRBJ2-3, with D possibly TRBD2 on 6 matching bases. Germline CDR1 and CDR2: SQVTM and ANQGSEA. CDR3 length: 13 residues. V dropped 6 bases and J dropped 0 bases, with 10 bases sitting between them. The CDR3 reads CSVGLLSTDTQYF. Here the CDR3 DNA reads TGCAGCGTGGGACTTCTTAGCACAGATACGCAGTATTTT.

V and J are TRBV18 and TRBJ2-3; TRBD2 is a possible D gene (5 bases). Germline V gene sequence: CDR1 KGHSH, CDR2 LQKENI. With 1 base removed from V and 0 bases from J, the gap between germline ends came to 11 bases. The CDR3 is 16 residues long. Here the CDR3 DNA reads TGTGCCAGCTCACCACTCGCACTAGTAAGCACAGATACGCAGTATTTT. Translating it yields CASSPLALVSTDTQYF.

Concerning this clone itself: The junction departs from germline at one end; a sequencing error may be responsible. The genes are TRBV6-2 or TRBV6-3 and TRBJ2-7; D is ambiguous. The V gene's germline CDR1 is MNHEY and CDR2 SVGEGT. This CDR3 region has 13 residues. The CDR3 here is CASSSSLPYGQYF. The CDR3 DNA follows: TGTGCCAGCAGTTCCTCCTTGCCCTACGGGCAGTACTTC.

The CDR3 bases are TGTGCCAGCAGGCGGGTTATGACCTACGAGCAGTACTTC. Its translation: CASRRVMTYEQYF. This sequence joins TRBV5-8 and TRBJ2-7; tentative D call: TRBD2 (5 bases). Per germline, CDR1 SGHTS and CDR2 YDEGEE. The CDR3 is 13 residues long. Trimming shortened V by 5 bases and J by 2 bases, and 11 bases separated the two germline ends.

V and J are TRBV28 and TRBJ2-7; the match to TRBD1 covers 7 bases. After removal of 5 bases from V and 1 base from J, the junction contained 8 bases not matched to a gene. CDR1 and CDR2 (germline): MDHEN, SYDVKM. This CDR3 spans 15 amino acids. This CDR3 is CASSPGTEKSYEQYF. CDR3 DNA: TGTGCCAGCAGTCCTGGGACAGAGAAATCCTACGAGCAGTACTTC.

The chain uses TRBV7-8 and TRBJ2-7; TRBD1 aligns across 7 bases. This CDR3 region has 14 residues. V dropped 2 bases and J dropped 8; count of bases not matched to a gene: 9. Germline CDR1 and CDR2: SGHVS and FQNEAQ. The CDR3 region has the DNA TGTGCCAGCAGCTTAAGGACAGGACCTACGCAGCAGTACTTC. Translation gives CASSLRTGPTQQYF. The full variable domain, completed using reference TRBV7-8 and TRBJ2-7, is GAGVSQSPRYKVAKRGQDVALRCDPISGHVSLFWYQQALGQGPEFLTYFQNEAQLDKSGLPSDRFFAERPEGSVSTLKIQRTQQEDSAVYLCASSLRTGPTQQYFGPGTRLTVT.

The chain recombines TRBV2 with TRBJ2-1, with D uncertain. Germline V lookup: CDR1 SNHLY, CDR2 FYNNEI. The germline V and J ends were trimmed by 6 bases and 5 bases, with 17 bases remaining between them. The CDR3 has 15 residues. The CDR3 is CASRDWQVNNNEQFF. In nucleotides, the CDR3 is TGTGCCAGCAGGGATTGGCAGGTGAATAACAATGAGCAGTTCTTC.

J is TRBJ1-5 and V is TRBV28; D perhaps matches TRBD1 (6 bases). The CDR3 spans 15 residues. Germline CDR1 MDHEN, CDR2 SYDVKM. Trimming pared 7 bases from V and 2 bases from J, leaving 15 bases between. The CDR3 sequence is CASKYRVSGNQPQHF. DNA of the CDR3: TGTGCCAGCAAATACAGGGTTTCCGGCAATCAGCCCCAGCATTTT.